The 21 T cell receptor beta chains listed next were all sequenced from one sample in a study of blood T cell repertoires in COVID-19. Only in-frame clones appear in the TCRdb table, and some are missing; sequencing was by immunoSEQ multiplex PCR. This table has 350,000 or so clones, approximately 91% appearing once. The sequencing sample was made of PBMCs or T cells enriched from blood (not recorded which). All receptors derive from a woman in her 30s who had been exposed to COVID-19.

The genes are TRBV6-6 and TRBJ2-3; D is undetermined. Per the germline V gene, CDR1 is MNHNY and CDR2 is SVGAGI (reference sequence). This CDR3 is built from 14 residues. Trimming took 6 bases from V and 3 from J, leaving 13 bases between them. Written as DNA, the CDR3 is TGTGCCAGCAGCCATCCCTTGAGGACAGATACGCAGTATTTT. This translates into CASSHPLRTDTQYF.

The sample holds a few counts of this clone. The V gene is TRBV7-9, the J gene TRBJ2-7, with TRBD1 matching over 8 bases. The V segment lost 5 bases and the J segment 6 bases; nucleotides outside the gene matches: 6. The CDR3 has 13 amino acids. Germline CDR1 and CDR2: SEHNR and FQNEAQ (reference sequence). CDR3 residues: CASSKDRAGEQYF. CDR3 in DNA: TGTGCCAGCAGCAAGGACAGGGCGGGCGAGCAGTACTTC.

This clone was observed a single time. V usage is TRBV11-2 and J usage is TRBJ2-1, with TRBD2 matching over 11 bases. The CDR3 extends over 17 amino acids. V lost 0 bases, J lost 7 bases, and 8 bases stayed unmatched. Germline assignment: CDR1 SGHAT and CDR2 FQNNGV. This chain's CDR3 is CASSLDRGLAGGNEQFF. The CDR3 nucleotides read TGTGCCAGCAGCTTAGATAGGGGGCTAGCGGGAGGTAATGAGCAGTTCTTC.

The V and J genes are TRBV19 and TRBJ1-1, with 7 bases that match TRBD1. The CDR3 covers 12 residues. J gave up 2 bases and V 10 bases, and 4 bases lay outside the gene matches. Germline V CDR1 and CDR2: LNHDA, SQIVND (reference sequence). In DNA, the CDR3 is TGTGCCACCCACAGGGGAAACACTGAAGCTTTCTTT. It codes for CATHRGNTEAFF.

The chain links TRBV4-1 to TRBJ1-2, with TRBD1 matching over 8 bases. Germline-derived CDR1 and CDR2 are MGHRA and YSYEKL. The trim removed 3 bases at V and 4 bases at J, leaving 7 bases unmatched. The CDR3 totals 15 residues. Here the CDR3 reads CASSHAVQGAYGYTF. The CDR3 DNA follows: TGCGCCAGCAGCCACGCGGTCCAGGGGGCCTATGGCTACACCTTC.

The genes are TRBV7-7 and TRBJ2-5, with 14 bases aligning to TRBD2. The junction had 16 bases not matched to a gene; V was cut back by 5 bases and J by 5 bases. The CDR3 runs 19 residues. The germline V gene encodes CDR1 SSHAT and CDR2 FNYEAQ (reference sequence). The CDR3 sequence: CASSPNPSGTSGSGETQYF. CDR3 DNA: TGTGCCAGCAGCCCCAACCCATCCGGGACTAGCGGGAGCGGGGAGACCCAGTACTTC.

CDR3 sequence reads: CASSLAGEDTQYF. In DNA, the CDR3 is TGTGCCAGCAGCTTGGCGGGAGAAGATACGCAGTATTTT. This chain joins TRBV11-2 and TRBJ2-3, with 7 bases aligning to TRBD2. The CDR3 contains 13 residues. Looked up from germline, CDR1 is SGHAT and CDR2 is FQNNGV. Trimming took 3 bases from V and 5 from J; bases not matched to a gene: 2.

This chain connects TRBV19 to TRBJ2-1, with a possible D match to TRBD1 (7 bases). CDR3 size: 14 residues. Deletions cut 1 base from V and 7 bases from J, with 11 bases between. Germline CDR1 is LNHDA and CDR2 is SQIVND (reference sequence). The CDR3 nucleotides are TGTGCCAGTAGTATAGCAGGGGGGAGGAATGAGCAGTTCTTC. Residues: CASSIAGGRNEQFF.

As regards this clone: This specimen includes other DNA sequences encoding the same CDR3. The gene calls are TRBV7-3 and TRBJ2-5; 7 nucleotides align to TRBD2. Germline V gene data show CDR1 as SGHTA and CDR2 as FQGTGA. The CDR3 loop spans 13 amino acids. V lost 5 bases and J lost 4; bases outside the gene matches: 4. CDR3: CASSLTSSETQYF. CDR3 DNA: TGTGCCAGCAGCCTGACTAGCTCAGAGACCCAGTACTTC.

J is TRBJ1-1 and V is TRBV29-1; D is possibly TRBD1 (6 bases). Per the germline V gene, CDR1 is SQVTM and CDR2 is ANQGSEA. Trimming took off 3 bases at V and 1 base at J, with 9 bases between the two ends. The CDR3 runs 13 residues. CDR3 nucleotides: TGCAGCGTTGATAGGGGGGGGAACACTGAAGCTTTCTTT. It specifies CSVDRGGNTEAFF.

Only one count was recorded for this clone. The CDR3 DNA is TGCGCCAGCAGTCAACCGGGACACCGCTACAATGAGCAGTTCTTC. This encodes CASSQPGHRYNEQFF. The chain links TRBV4-1 to TRBJ2-1; a weak D match, TRBD1 (6 bases). V lost 6 bases to trimming and J lost 3 bases, with 15 bases between them. The CDR3 spans 15 residues. Germline CDR1 reads MGHRA; CDR2 reads YSYEKL.

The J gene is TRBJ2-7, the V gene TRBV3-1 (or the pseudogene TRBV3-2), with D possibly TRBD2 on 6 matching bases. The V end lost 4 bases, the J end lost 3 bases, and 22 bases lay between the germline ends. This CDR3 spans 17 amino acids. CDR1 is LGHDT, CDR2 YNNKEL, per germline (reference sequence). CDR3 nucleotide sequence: TGTGCCAGCAGCCCCCCTTGGGGAAGCGGGTCGAACTACGAGCAGTACTTC. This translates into CASSPPWGSGSNYEQYF.

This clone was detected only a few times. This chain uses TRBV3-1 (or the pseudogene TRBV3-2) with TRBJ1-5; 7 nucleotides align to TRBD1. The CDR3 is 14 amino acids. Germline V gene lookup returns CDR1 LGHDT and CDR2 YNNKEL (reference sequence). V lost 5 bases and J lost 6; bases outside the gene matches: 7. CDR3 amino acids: CASSETGLVQPQHF. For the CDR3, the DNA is TGTGCCAGCAGCGAGACAGGGTTGGTTCAGCCCCAGCATTTT.

CDR3 in DNA: TGTGCCAGCAGTCACAGGTTGGCGGGATTAGCCAAAAACATTCAGTACTTC. This translates into CASSHRLAGLAKNIQYF. This chain joins TRBV28 and TRBJ2-4; D might be TRBD2 (6 bases). With 5 bases removed from V and 0 bases from J, the gap between germline ends came to 17 bases. This CDR3 has 17 amino acids. Germline CDR1 is MDHEN and CDR2 is SYDVKM.

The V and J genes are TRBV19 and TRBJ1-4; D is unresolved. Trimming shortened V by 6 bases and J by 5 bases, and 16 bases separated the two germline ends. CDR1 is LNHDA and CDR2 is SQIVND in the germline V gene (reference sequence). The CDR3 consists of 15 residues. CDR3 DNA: TGTGCCAGTAGAGACCCCGCAGCCGGGAATGAAAAACTGTTTTTT. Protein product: CASRDPAAGNEKLFF.

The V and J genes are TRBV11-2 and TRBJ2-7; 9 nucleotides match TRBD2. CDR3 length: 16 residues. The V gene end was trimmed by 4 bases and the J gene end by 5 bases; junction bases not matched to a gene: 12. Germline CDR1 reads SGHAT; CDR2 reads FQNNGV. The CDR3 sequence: CASSSRGLAPSHEQYF. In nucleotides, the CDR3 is TGTGCCAGCAGCTCCAGGGGACTAGCCCCATCCCACGAGCAGTACTTC.

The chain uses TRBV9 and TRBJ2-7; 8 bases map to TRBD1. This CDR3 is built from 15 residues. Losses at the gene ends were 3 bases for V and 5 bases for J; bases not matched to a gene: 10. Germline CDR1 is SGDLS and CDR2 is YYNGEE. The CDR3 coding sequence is TGTGCCAGCAGCGCTCGACAGGGGTTTAGCGACGAGCAGTACTTC. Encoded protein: CASSARQGFSDEQYF.

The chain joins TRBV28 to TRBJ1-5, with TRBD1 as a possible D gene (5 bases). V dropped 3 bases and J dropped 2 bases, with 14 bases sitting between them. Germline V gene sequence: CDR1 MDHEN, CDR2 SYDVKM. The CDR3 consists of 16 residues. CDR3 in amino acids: CASSFNRGEGNQPQHF. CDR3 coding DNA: TGTGCCAGCAGTTTTAATAGGGGCGAAGGCAATCAGCCCCAGCATTTT.

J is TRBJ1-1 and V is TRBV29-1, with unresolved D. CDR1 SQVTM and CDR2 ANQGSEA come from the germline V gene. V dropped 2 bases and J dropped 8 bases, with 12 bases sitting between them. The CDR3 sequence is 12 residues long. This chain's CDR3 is CSVEFRVREAFF. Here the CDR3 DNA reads TGCAGCGTTGAATTCCGGGTGCGGGAAGCTTTCTTT.

CDR3 region: CASSLEAGPGNEQYF. The CDR3 nucleotides read TGCGCCAGCAGCTTGGAGGCGGGCCCTGGCAACGAGCAGTACTTC. This sequence joins TRBV5-1 and TRBJ2-7, with D maybe TRBD2 (5 bases). In germline, CDR1 is SGHRS, CDR2 YFSETQ. Trimming removed 0 bases from V and 5 bases from J, with 15 bases in between. This CDR3 contains 15 residues.

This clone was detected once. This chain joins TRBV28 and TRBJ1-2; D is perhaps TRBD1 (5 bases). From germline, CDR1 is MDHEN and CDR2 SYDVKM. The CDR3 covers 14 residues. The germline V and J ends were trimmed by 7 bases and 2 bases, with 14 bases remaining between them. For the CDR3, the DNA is TGTGCCAGCATGAATTTAGACAGCAACTATGGCTACACCTTC. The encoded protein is CASMNLDSNYGYTF.